These T cell receptor beta chains were read from a single sample in a study of long-term antiretroviral therapy in people with HIV. Profiling relied on immunoSEQ multiplex PCR, and the TCRdb table lists in-frame clones only, not all of them. The table shows some 17,000 clones, with about four fifths occurring only once. The material sequenced was unsorted PBMCs, taken at the start of antiretroviral therapy. These receptors all stem from a man aged 25-45 years with HIV. CDR3s include the opening cysteine and the closing phenylalanine or tryptophan. The D gene is left open where the match is weak. Expanded clones get a size class; other rows say once, few or many, or leave the size out.

>TRBD1|TRBJ1-4|TRBV27|-
TGTGCCAGCAGTCGCCTAGATAAATCCGGGACAGGGAGTGAAAAACTGTTTTTT
CASSRLDKSGTGSEKLFF
>-|TRBJ2-1|TRBV21-1|-
TGTGCCAGCAGCAAAGCGCTGAGCGGCAATGAGCAGTTCTTC
CASSKALSGNEQFF
>-|TRBJ2-1|TRBV25-1|-
TGTGCCAGCAGTGGTGGAAATGAGCAGTTCTTC
CASSGGNEQFF
>-|TRBJ2-3|TRBV10-2|-
TGCGCCAGCAGTGAGTCACTAGAGGATACGCAGTATTTT
CASSESLEDTQYF
>-|TRBJ2-2|TRBV14|few
TGTGCCAGCAGCCCCCGGGACCCGAAGAACACCGGGGAGCTGTTTTTT
CASSPRDPKNTGELFF
>-|TRBJ2-1|TRBV5-1|-
TGCGCCAGCAGTGACCCCGTCGGGAAGCAGTTCTTC
CASSDPVGKQFF
>-|TRBJ2-7|TRBV10-3|-
TGTGCCATAAACGGAGGGAGAAGTTACGAGCAGTACTTC
CAINGGRSYEQYF
>-|TRBJ1-1|TRBV6-1|-
TGTGCCAGCAGTGATATGGTGGCGGTTTTGAACACTGAAGCTTTCTTT
CASSDMVAVLNTEAFF
>-|TRBJ2-7|TRBV18|-
TGTGCCAGCTCACCACGGGGACTCCATGGAGGCGAGCAGTACTTC
CASSPRGLHGGEQYF
>-|TRBJ1-5|TRBV4-1|-
TGCGCCAGCAGCCGAAGTCCGGGCGGGAATCAGCCCCAGCATTTT
CASSRSPGGNQPQHF
>-|TRBJ1-1|TRBV5-8|-
TGTGCCAGCACCCAGAGAAGCGTATGGAACACTGAAGCTTTCTTT
CASTQRSVWNTEAFF
>-|TRBJ1-4|TRBV28|-
TGTGCCAGCAGTTTAGGGAGCGGGGGGATGGAAAAACTGTTTTTT
CASSLGSGGMEKLFF
>-|TRBJ1-3|TRBV6-1|-
TGTGCCAGCAGCGATGGAGGCTCTGGAAACACCATATATTTT
CASSDGGSGNTIYF
>TRBD1|TRBJ1-1|TRBV30|-
TGTGCCTGCCCGAAGGGGGCGCAAAACACTGAAGCTTTCTTT
CACPKGAQNTEAFF
>-|TRBJ1-6|TRBV5-6|-
TGTGCCAGCAGCCCGGGACGGCCTTATTCACCCCTCCACTTT
CASSPGRPYSPLHF
>-|TRBJ2-3|TRBV28|-
TGTGCCACGAGGGCAGGGGGGCTCACAGATACGCAGTATTTT
CATRAGGLTDTQYF
>-|TRBJ1-1|TRBV5-1|-
TGCGCCAGCAGCTTTGAGATGAACACTGAAGCTTTCTTT
CASSFEMNTEAFF
>-|TRBJ2-3|TRBV19|-
TGTGCCAGTAGTATCCTCTCTGTGACAGATACGCAGTATTTT
CASSILSVTDTQYF
>TRBD1|TRBJ1-1|TRBV4-3|-
TGCGCCAGCAGCCAAGCCTCGGACAGGATGGCTGAAGCTTTCTTT
CASSQASDRMAEAFF
>TRBD2|TRBJ2-7|TRBV18|-
TGTGCCAGCTCACCTGGGACTAGCGGCTCCTACGAGCAGTACTTC
CASSPGTSGSYEQYF
>-|TRBJ2-5|TRBV23-1|-
TGCGCCAGCAGTCAATACCCGTTCGGGGGCCAAGAGACCCAGTACTTC
CASSQYPFGGQETQYF
>-|TRBJ1-5|TRBV7-8|-
TGTGCCAGCAGCTTAGGAGGCTCGGGCATTCAGCCCCAGCATTTT
CASSLGGSGIQPQHF
>-|TRBJ2-7|TRBV27|-
TGTGCCAGCAGCACCTTTGGGGCACAGACCTACGAGCAGTACTTC
CASSTFGAQTYEQYF
>TRBD1|TRBJ1-1|TRBV19|few
TGTGCCAGTAGGCGCCTGGGGACAGGGAGTAGGAACACTGAAGCTTTCTTT
CASRRLGTGSRNTEAFF
>-|TRBJ1-3|TRBV6-1|-
TGTGCCATTAAACTGGGGGGCTCTGGAAACACCATATATTTT
CAIKLGGSGNTIYF
>TRBD1|TRBJ1-5|TRBV6-5|-
TGTGCCAGCTGGACAGGGGATAGCAATCAGCCCCAGCATTTT
CASWTGDSNQPQHF
>-|TRBJ1-1|TRBV28|-
TGTGCCAGCTTGGCACTGAGAACTGAAGCTTTCTTT
CASLALRTEAFF
>TRBD2|TRBJ2-5|TRBV5-6|few
TGTGCCAGCAGCTTGGACCTAGCGGGAGAAGAGACCCAGTACTTC
CASSLDLAGEETQYF
>-|TRBJ1-5|TRBV6-1|-
TGTGCCAGCAGTGAGCTGGACAGTAATCAGCCCCAGCATTTT
CASSELDSNQPQHF
>-|TRBJ2-7|TRBV19|-
TGTGCCAGTAGTATAGCATCCTCCCCTCAGGGAACCTACGAGCAGTACTTC
CASSIASSPQGTYEQYF
>-|TRBJ2-5|TRBV2|-
TGTGCCAGCAGCCCGCTAGGCGGGTCGGCGGTAGAGACCCAGTACTTC
CASSPLGGSAVETQYF
>TRBD1|TRBJ2-3|TRBV18|once
TGTGCCAGCTCACCACCTAGGCTAGGGGACAGGGCAGATACGCAGTATTTT
CASSPPRLGDRADTQYF
>-|TRBJ2-1|TRBV2|-
TGTGCCAGCAGGGGCGCAACGAGCTCCTACAATGAGCAGTTCTTC
CASRGATSSYNEQFF
>-|TRBJ1-4|TRBV28|-
TGTGCCAGCAGTTTTTCTACGGCGCCGAATGAAAAACTGTTTTTT
CASSFSTAPNEKLFF
>-|TRBJ1-6|TRBV5-4|-
TGTGCCAGCAGCTTAGATAGGTCCAGGGGTAATTCACCCCTCCACTTT
CASSLDRSRGNSPLHF
>TRBD2|TRBJ2-3|TRBV19|-
TGTGCCAGTAGTAGGCAGCGGGGGGGAACAGATACGCAGTATTTT
CASSRQRGGTDTQYF
>-|TRBJ1-5|TRBV28|-
TGTGCCAGCAGAACCTCGGGGGGACAGCCCCAGCATTTT
CASRTSGGQPQHF
>-|TRBJ1-4|TRBV19|-
TGTGCCAGTAGTATAGTCTATCCAGGGATAGGGGCTAATGAAAAACTGTTTTTT
CASSIVYPGIGANEKLFF
>-|TRBJ2-7|TRBV7-8|-
TGTGCCAGCAGCTTAGGTGGATCCAACTACGAGCAGTACTTC
CASSLGGSNYEQYF
>TRBD1|TRBJ2-3|TRBV4-2|-
TGTGCCAGCAGCCAAGATATTGTGGGACAGGGCTTAGATACGCAGTATTTT
CASSQDIVGQGLDTQYF
>-|TRBJ2-5|TRBV7-8|-
TGTGCCAGCAGCTTAGCGGGAACCACTGGGGAGACCCAGTACTTC
CASSLAGTTGETQYF